A single sample gave rise to the 9 T cell receptor beta chains below, sequenced in a study of liver allograft versus peripheral blood T cells. Study-wide context: The authors compared T cell receptor repertoires in transplanted livers with those in the peripheral blood of recipients.

Using its own MiXCR run on the reads, TCRdb lists one record per CDR3 protein. The sample has over 5,000 distinct CDR3 sequences; roughly 17% are singletons. These receptors all come from a human patient who had a liver transplant. Some of the T cells might come from the graft donor.

This clonotype is labeled as medium-sized (0.01 to 0.1%). In DNA form, the CDR3 reads TGTGCCAGCAGCCTCCGCCCTGGGACAGGGAACACTGAAGCTTTCTTT. Translating gives CASSLRPGTGNTEAFF. The chain is built from TRBV7-2 and TRBJ1-1, with TRBD1 matching over 8 bases. The CDR3 runs 16 residues. Looked up from germline, CDR1 is SGHTA and CDR2 is FQGNSA. V was clipped by 5 bases and J by 1 base; unmatched bases: 9.

CDR3 sequence reads: CASSTQGEQPQHF. CDR3 in DNA: TGCGCCAGCAGCACGCAGGGAGAACAGCCCCAGCATTTT. This rearrangement joins TRBV5-1 to TRBJ1-5; the D gene is possibly TRBD1 (5 bases). Germline-derived CDR1 and CDR2 are SGHRS and YFSETQ. The CDR3 is made up of 13 amino acids. V was pared by 4 bases and J by 7 bases, with 12 bases between.

This clonotype was detected ten times or more. The chain combines TRBV7-9 with TRBJ1-1; D possibly corresponds to TRBD1 (6 bases). Trimming stripped 1 base from V and 5 bases from J, with 17 bases between. CDR1 is SEHNR, CDR2 FQNEAQ, per germline (reference sequence). The CDR3 is 16 residues long. The CDR3 sequence: CASSLEGGNPGTEAFF. DNA of the CDR3: TGTGCCAGCAGCTTAGAGGGGGGGAACCCGGGGACTGAAGCTTTCTTT. Full variable domain (rest looked up from reference TRBV7-9 and TRBJ1-1): DTGVSQNPRHKITKRGQNVTFRCDPISEHNRLYWYRQTLGQGPEFLTYFQNEAQLEKSRLLSDRFSAERPKGSFSTLEIQRTEQGDSAMYLCASSLEGGNPGTEAFFGQGTRLTVV.

The chain joins TRBV12-3 or TRBV12-4 to TRBJ1-2; D is perhaps TRBD1 (5 bases). V was cut by 6 bases and J by 3 bases, with 11 bases left in between. The CDR3 extends over 13 amino acids. CDR3 nucleotides: TGTGCCAGCAGCCCACAGGCCTACTATGGCTACACCTTC. The encoded protein is CASSPQAYYGYTF.

The chain couples TRBV12-3 or TRBV12-4 to TRBJ2-3; 8 nucleotides agree with TRBD2. There are 15 residues in the CDR3. V lost 6 bases and J lost 2; bases outside the gene matches: 7. This chain's CDR3 is CASRGSGVVTDTQYF. CDR3 coding DNA: TGTGCCAGCAGGGGTAGCGGGGTGGTCACAGATACGCAGTATTTT.

Worth noting for this clonotype: A far larger clone is one base from this, pointing to a likely read error. This chain links TRBV10-3 with TRBJ2-2, with 8 bases lining up with TRBD2. The J segment lost 6 bases and the V segment lost 5 bases, leaving 5 bases of the junction unmatched. Germline CDR1 is ENHRY and CDR2 is SYGVKD. The CDR3 totals 14 residues. The CDR3 nucleotides read TGTGCCATCAGTCCCGGACTAGCTGCCGGGGAGCTGTTTTTT. It yields the protein CAISPGLAAGELFF.

This clonotype came up many times. V usage is TRBV5-5 and J usage is TRBJ1-2, with 8 positions matching TRBD1. This CDR3 region has 13 residues. Per germline, CDR1 SGHKS and CDR2 YYEKEE (reference sequence). Trimming took 4 bases from V and 7 from J; bases not matched to a gene: 6. CDR3 coding DNA: TGTGCCAGCAGCGACGGACAGGGTCGTGGCTACACCTTC. This codes for CASSDGQGRGYTF.

The chain joins TRBV19 to TRBJ2-1; D is ambiguous. This CDR3 is built from 13 residues. Germline V CDR1 and CDR2: LNHDA, SQIVND (reference sequence). V lost 7 bases to trimming and J lost 2 bases, with 9 bases between them. CDR3 region: CASNFGPYNEQFF. DNA of the CDR3: TGTGCCAGTAACTTCGGACCCTACAATGAGCAGTTCTTC.

Relative to its sample, this clonotype is medium-sized (0.01 to 0.1%). The chain recombines TRBV18 with TRBJ1-2; D unclear. The CDR3 is 12 residues long. V was trimmed by 2 bases and J by 3 bases, leaving 4 bases between them. Germline loops: CDR1 KGHSH, CDR2 LQKENI. CDR3 in DNA: TGTGCCAGCTCACCAGGGGACTATGGCTACACCTTC. It specifies CASSPGDYGYTF.